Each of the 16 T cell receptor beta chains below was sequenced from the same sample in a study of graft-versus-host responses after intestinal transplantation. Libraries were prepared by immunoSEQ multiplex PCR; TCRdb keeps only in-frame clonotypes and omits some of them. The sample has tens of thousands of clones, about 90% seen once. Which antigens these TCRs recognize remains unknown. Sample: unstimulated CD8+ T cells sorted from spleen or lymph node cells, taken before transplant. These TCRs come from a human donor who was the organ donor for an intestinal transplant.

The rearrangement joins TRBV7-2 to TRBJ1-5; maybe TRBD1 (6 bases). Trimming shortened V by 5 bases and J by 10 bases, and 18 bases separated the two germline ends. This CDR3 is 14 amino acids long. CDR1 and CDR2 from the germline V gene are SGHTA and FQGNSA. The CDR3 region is CASSIRTAYVPQHF. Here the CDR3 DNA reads TGTGCCAGCAGCATCCGGACAGCGTATGTTCCCCAGCATTTT.

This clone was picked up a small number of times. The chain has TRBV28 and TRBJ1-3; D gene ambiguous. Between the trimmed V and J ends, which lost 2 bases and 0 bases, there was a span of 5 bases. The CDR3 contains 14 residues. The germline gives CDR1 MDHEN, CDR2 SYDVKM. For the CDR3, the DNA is TGTGCCAGCAGTTTACGGGGCTCTGGAAACACCATATATTTT. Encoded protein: CASSLRGSGNTIYF.

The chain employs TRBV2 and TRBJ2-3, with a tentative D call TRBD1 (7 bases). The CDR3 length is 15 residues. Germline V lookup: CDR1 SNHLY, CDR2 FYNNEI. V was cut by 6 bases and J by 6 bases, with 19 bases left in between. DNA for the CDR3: TGTGCCAGCAGCTATATGGCCTCAGGGGGGGATACGCAGTATTTT. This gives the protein CASSYMASGGDTQYF.

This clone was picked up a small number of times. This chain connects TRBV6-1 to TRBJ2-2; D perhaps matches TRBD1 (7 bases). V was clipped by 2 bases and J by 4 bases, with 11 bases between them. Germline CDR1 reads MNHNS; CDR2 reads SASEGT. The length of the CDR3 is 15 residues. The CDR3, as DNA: TGTGCCAGCAGTGAATGGGGGGACAGCACCGGGGAGCTGTTTTTT. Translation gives CASSEWGDSTGELFF.

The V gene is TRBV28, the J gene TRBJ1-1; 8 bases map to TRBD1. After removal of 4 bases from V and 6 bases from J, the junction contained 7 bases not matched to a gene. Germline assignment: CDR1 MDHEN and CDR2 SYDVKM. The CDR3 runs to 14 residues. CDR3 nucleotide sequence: TGTGCCAGCAGTTGGGGACAGGACCTGCCTGAAGCTTTCTTT. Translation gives CASSWGQDLPEAFF.

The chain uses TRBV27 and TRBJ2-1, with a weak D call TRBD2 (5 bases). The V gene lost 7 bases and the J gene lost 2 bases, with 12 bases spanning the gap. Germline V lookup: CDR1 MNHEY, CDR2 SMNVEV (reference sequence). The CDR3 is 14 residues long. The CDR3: CASINSGPYNEQFF. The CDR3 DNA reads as TGTGCCAGCATTAACAGCGGTCCCTACAATGAGCAGTTCTTC.

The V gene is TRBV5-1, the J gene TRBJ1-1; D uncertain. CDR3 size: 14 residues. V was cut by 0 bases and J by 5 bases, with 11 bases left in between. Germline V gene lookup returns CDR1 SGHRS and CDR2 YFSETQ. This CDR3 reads CASSLELSVTEAFF. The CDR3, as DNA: TGCGCCAGCAGCTTGGAGTTGTCGGTAACTGAAGCTTTCTTT.

This CDR3 reads CASANSENHYGYTF. Here the CDR3 DNA reads TGTGCCAGCGCCAATTCGGAGAATCACTATGGCTACACCTTC. This chain uses TRBV7-9 with TRBJ1-2; D is unclear. With 8 bases removed from V and 3 bases from J, the gap between germline ends came to 16 bases. The CDR3 totals 14 residues. Germline V CDR1 and CDR2: SEHNR, FQNEAQ (reference sequence).

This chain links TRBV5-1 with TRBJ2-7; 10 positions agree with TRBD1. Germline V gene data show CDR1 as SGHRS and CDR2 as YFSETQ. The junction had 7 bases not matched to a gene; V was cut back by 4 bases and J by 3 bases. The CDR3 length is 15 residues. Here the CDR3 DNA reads TGCGCCAGCAGCGCATCCGGGACAGGGGACTACGAGCAGTACGTC. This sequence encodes CASSASGTGDYEQYV.

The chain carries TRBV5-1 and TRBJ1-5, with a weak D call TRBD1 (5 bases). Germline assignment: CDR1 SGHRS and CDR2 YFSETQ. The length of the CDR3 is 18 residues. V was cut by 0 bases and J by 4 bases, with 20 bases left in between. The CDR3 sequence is CASSLVPTGGVPNQPQHF. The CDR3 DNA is TGCGCCAGCAGCTTGGTCCCAACAGGCGGCGTCCCAAATCAGCCCCAGCATTTT.

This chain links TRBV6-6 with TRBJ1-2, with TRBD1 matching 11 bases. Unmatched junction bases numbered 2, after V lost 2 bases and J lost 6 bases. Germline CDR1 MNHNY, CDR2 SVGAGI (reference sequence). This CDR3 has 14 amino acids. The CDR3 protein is CASSYRTGGDGYTF. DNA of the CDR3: TGTGCCAGCAGTTACCGGACAGGGGGCGATGGCTACACCTTC.

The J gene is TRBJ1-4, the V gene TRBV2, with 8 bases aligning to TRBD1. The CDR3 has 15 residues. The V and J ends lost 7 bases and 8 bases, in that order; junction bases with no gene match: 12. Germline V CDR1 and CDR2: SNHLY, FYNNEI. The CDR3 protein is CASKMVDRGIEKLFF. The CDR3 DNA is TGTGCCAGCAAGATGGTCGACAGGGGAATCGAAAAACTGTTTTTT.

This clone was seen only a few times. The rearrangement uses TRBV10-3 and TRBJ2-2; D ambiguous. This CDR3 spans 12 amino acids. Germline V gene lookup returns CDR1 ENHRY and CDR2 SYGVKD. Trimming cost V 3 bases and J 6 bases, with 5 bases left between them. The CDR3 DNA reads TGTGCCATCAGTGAAGAGCCCGGGGAGCTGTTTTTT. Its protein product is CAISEEPGELFF.

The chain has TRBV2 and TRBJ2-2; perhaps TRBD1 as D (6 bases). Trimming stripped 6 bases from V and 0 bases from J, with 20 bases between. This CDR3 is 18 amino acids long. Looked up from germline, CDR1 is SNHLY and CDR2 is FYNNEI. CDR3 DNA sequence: TGTGCCAGCAGATCAACGATCGGGACACTATCGAACACCGGGGAGCTGTTTTTT. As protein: CASRSTIGTLSNTGELFF.

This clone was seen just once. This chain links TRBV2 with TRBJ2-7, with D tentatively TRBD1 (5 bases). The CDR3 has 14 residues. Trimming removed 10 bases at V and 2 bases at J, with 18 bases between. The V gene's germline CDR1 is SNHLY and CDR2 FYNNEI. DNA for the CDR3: TGTGCCACCTCAATAGGGGCGGATACCTACGAGCAGTACGTC. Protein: CATSIGADTYEQYV.

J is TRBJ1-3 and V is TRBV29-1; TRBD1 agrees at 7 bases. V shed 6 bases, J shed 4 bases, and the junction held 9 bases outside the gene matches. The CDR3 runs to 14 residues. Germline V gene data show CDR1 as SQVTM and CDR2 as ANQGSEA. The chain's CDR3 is CSVGDSELGNTIYF. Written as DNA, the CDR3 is TGCAGCGTAGGGGACAGCGAGCTAGGAAACACCATATATTTT. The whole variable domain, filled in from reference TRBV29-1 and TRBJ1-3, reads SAVISQKPSRDICQRGTSLTIQCQVDSQVTMMFWYRQQPGQSLTLIATANQGSEATYESGFVIDKFPISRPNLTFSTLTVSNMSPEDSSIYLCSVGDSELGNTIYFGEGSWLTVV.